The T cell receptor (beta chain) under discussion was sequenced for a study of a mutant IDH1 vaccine in newly diagnosed glioma. At the level of the study: The sex distribution of treated patients was about 62% male and approximately 40% female, with a mean age of around 40 years. Previous treatment comprised radiotherapy, temozolomide, or both, mostly both.

Worth noting for this clone: The antigen remains undetermined.

Here immunoSEQ multiplex PCR was the method, and the copy in TCRdb shows in-frame clones only, minus some. Among 90,000 to 100,000 clones listed, about 90% were seen once. Study outcomes and limitations: It was about 94% of patients that developed vaccine-induced immune responses. Pseudoprogression seemingly bore no relation to changes in top peripheral T cell clonotypes.

V was clipped by 2 bases and J by 4 bases; unmatched bases: 8. Germline-derived CDR1 and CDR2 are MGHRA and YSYEKL. CDR3 length equals 15 residues. The time point denotes: baseline, week 1 (first vaccination visit). Treatment specified: pre-vaccination baseline after standard-of-care therapy. Material: PBMCs, obtained from a glioma patient treated with radiotherapy, temozolomide or both. The source is a woman in her fifties or sixties with glioma. V gene TRBV4-1 combines with J gene TRBJ2-7, with 7 bases matching TRBD1. The DNA of the CDR3 is TGCGCCAGCAGCCAACGTTGGACAGGTCCTTACGAGCAGTACTTC. This sequence encodes CASSQRWTGPYEQYF.